One and the same sample provided the 20 T cell receptor beta chains below, sequenced in a study of PD-1 blockade in classical Hodgkin lymphoma. This table comes from immunoSEQ multiplex PCR, and its TCRdb copy is limited to in-frame clones, with some not included. Of around 150,000 clones listed, less than 80% were seen once; the top ten hold 9.2%. In every patient, relapse followed autologous stem cell transplantation, while exposure to brentuximab vedotin differed. The sample was peripheral blood mononuclear cells (PBMCs), taken before the second cycle of nivolumab. These receptors all come from a human donor with classical Hodgkin lymphoma.

The chain carries TRBV10-3 and TRBJ1-1; D is possibly TRBD1 (5 bases). V was shortened by 3 bases and J by 4 bases, with 12 bases between the two germline ends. The CDR3 totals 14 residues. Germline V gives CDR1 ENHRY, CDR2 SYGVKD. CDR3 in DNA: TGTGCCATCAGTGATGTTTCGCAGGGCACTGAAGCTTTCTTT. Its translation is CAISDVSQGTEAFF.

V and J are TRBV10-3 and TRBJ2-7; perhaps TRBD2 as D (5 bases). V dropped 6 bases and J dropped 5 bases, with 8 bases sitting between them. This CDR3 spans 11 amino acids. Germline CDR1 is ENHRY and CDR2 is SYGVKD. This CDR3 reads CAIRTGDEQYF. The CDR3 DNA sequence: TGTGCCATCAGGACCGGGGACGAGCAGTACTTC.

On this clone: A much larger clone differs from this one at a single base, so this may be a read error. The chain joins TRBV7-9 to TRBJ1-2, with D possibly TRBD1 on 6 matching bases. With 1 base removed from V and 7 bases from J, the gap between germline ends came to 10 bases. The germline CDR1 and CDR2 sequences are SEHNR and FQNEAQ (reference sequence). CDR3 length: 13 amino acids. This CDR3 is CASSLGGGRGYTF. The CDR3 region has the DNA TGTGCCAGCAGCTTAGGGGGGGGCCGTGGCTACACCTTC.

The table lists this clone with a count of one. The V gene is TRBV7-6, the J gene TRBJ2-1; 9 bases map to TRBD2. CDR3 size: 15 residues. The germline CDR1 and CDR2 sequences are SGHVS and FNYEAQ. Trimming took 5 bases from V and 3 from J; bases not matched to a gene: 5. CDR3 region: CASSLGTSSYNEQFF. For the CDR3, the DNA is TGTGCCAGCAGCCTCGGGACTAGCAGCTACAATGAGCAGTTCTTC.

This clone was detected once. In DNA form, the CDR3 reads TGTGCCAGCAGCTTAGCGCTTATAGGCACAGATACGCAGTATTTT. It is translated as CASSLALIGTDTQYF. The chain is built from TRBV7-2 and TRBJ2-3; D gene ambiguous. There are 15 residues in the CDR3. V dropped 0 bases and J dropped 1 base, with 8 bases sitting between them. Germline V gene sequence: CDR1 SGHTA, CDR2 FQGNSA.

The chain carries TRBV5-1 and TRBJ1-1; no reliable D call. The germline V gene has CDR1 SGHRS and CDR2 YFSETQ. The V and J ends lost 0 bases and 1 base respectively, with 7 bases between them. The CDR3 spans 14 residues. The chain's CDR3 is CASSLVGWNTEAFF. The CDR3 nucleotides read TGCGCCAGCAGCTTGGTGGGTTGGAACACTGAAGCTTTCTTT. Based on the CDR3 plus reference TRBV5-1 and TRBJ1-1, the full variable domain is KAGVTQTPRYLIKTRGQQVTLSCSPISGHRSVSWYQQTPGQGLQFLFEYFSETQRNKGNFPGRFSGRQFSNSRSEMNVSTLELGDSALYLCASSLVGWNTEAFFGQGTRLTVV.

The rearrangement uses TRBV5-1 and TRBJ2-7; 8 bases agree with TRBD1. Germline trimming cut 1 base from V and 2 bases from J; bases unmatched to any gene: 8. This CDR3 region has 16 residues. CDR1 is SGHRS and CDR2 is YFSETQ in the germline V gene. CDR3 sequence (DNA): TGCGCCAGCAGCTTGTCCCCAGGGGGCCTCACCTACGAGCAGTACTTC. Translating it yields CASSLSPGGLTYEQYF.

The CDR3 is CASSLGLGRSSTDTQYF. As DNA, the CDR3 is TGCGCCAGCAGCTTAGGGCTGGGACGGAGTAGCACAGATACGCAGTATTTT. This chain links TRBV5-1 with TRBJ2-3; either TRBD1 or TRBD2 may supply D (5 bases each). Germline lookup yields CDR1 SGHRS and CDR2 YFSETQ. With 2 bases removed from V and 0 bases from J, the gap between germline ends came to 16 bases. This CDR3 has 17 amino acids.

This clone was detected only once. V is TRBV9 and J is TRBJ2-6, with D possibly matching TRBD2 (5 bases). Germline values: CDR1 SGDLS, CDR2 YYNGEE. The CDR3 length is 16 residues. V shed 4 bases and J shed 2 bases, with 13 bases lying between them. The CDR3 DNA reads TGTGCCAGCAGCACTCCAATCGGGACTGGGGCCAACGTCCTGACTTTC. The encoded protein is CASSTPIGTGANVLTF. The full variable domain, in which reference TRBV9 and TRBJ2-6 provide the parts outside the CDR3, is DSGVTQTPKHLITATGQRVTLRCSPRSGDLSVYWYQQSLDQGLQFLIQYYNGEERAKGNILERFSAQQFPDLHSELNLSSLELGDSALYFCASSTPIGTGANVLTFGAGSRLTVL.

The rearrangement joins TRBV5-1 to TRBJ1-2; the D is unclear. There are 14 residues in the CDR3. Germline assignment: CDR1 SGHRS and CDR2 YFSETQ. Trimming removed 0 bases from V and 2 bases from J, with 8 bases in between. CDR3 sequence reads: CASSLGLTNYGYTF. CDR3 nucleotides: TGCGCCAGCAGCTTGGGGCTGACCAACTATGGCTACACCTTC.

The sample holds many counts of this clone. V gene TRBV5-8 combines with J gene TRBJ2-3, with no clear D. This CDR3 region has 14 residues. Trimming removed 9 bases at V and 1 base at J, with 15 bases between. Germline CDR1 SGHTS, CDR2 YDEGEE. The DNA of the CDR3 is TGTGCCAATCAAGGCGATCTACGCACAGATACGCAGTATTTT. Protein product: CANQGDLRTDTQYF.

The V and J genes are TRBV10-3 and TRBJ2-7; no definite D call. V was cut by 6 bases and J by 4 bases, with 10 bases left in between. Germline V CDR1 and CDR2: ENHRY, SYGVKD. The CDR3 totals 12 residues. The CDR3 region is CAISRTEYEQYF. DNA of the CDR3: TGTGCCATCAGCCGGACGGAGTACGAGCAGTACTTC.

The rearrangement joins TRBV5-4 to TRBJ2-3; tentatively, D is TRBD1 (6 bases). The germline V and J ends were trimmed by 4 bases and 6 bases, with 15 bases remaining between them. The CDR3 is 14 residues long. Germline CDR1 SGHNT, CDR2 YYREEE (reference sequence). CDR3 DNA sequence: TGTGCCAGCAGCCGCGTGACAGGCGGCGATACGCAGTATTTT. As protein: CASSRVTGGDTQYF.

DNA for the CDR3: TGTGCCAGCAGCAAATGGGGACTAGTGGCCCCGGAGACCCAGTACTTC. This encodes CASSKWGLVAPETQYF. The genes are TRBV21-1 and TRBJ2-5; the D call TRBD2 from the table was never checked on the DNA. TRBV21-1 is recorded as a pseudogene. CDR3 length equals 16 residues.

The chain recombines TRBV19 with TRBJ2-5; the D gene is possibly TRBD2 (6 bases). Germline CDR1 reads LNHDA; CDR2 reads SQIVND (reference sequence). Trimming took 6 bases from V and 2 from J, leaving 10 bases between them. The CDR3 sequence is 13 residues long. The CDR3 loop reads CASSPRGQETQYF. The CDR3 nucleotides are TGTGCCAGTAGCCCTCGGGGGCAAGAGACCCAGTACTTC. Together with reference TRBV19 and TRBJ2-5, the CDR3 gives the full variable domain: DGGITQSPKYLFRKEGQNVTLSCEQNLNHDAMYWYRQDPGQGLRLIYYSQIVNDFQKGDIAEGYSVSREKKESFPLTVTSAQKNPTAFYLCASSPRGQETQYFGPGTRLLVL.

Written as DNA, the CDR3 is TGCAGTGCTAGAGATGGGGTCAATGCTTTCTTT. This sequence encodes CSARDGVNAFF. The chain carries TRBV20-1 and TRBJ1-1; no definite D call. This CDR3 is 11 amino acids long. Germline-derived CDR1 and CDR2 are DFQATT and SNEGSKA (reference sequence). V lost 0 bases, J lost 11 bases, and 10 bases lay in between.

The chain employs TRBV19 and TRBJ2-1; a possible D gene is TRBD2 (6 bases). Trimming removed 7 bases at V and 0 bases at J, with 16 bases between. The CDR3 totals 16 residues. Germline values: CDR1 LNHDA, CDR2 SQIVND (reference sequence). CDR3 in amino acids: CASTTGERLSYNEQFF. CDR3 bases: TGTGCCAGTACCACGGGGGAGAGACTCTCCTACAATGAGCAGTTCTTC.

V gene TRBV23-1 combines with J gene TRBJ2-2; D is uncertain. TRBV23-1 is given ORF status, its function remaining uncertain. Trimming stripped 4 bases from V and 7 bases from J, with 7 bases between. The CDR3 contains 12 residues. The CDR3 bases are TGCGCCAGCAGTCGTGAGGTCGGGGAGCTGTTTTTT. Translated: CASSREVGELFF.

The V and J genes are TRBV4-3 and TRBJ2-1, with unresolved D. Trimming removed 3 bases from V and 7 bases from J, with 4 bases in between. This CDR3 has 11 amino acids. Germline-derived CDR1 and CDR2 are LGHNA and YSLEER. CDR3 sequence: CASSQGNEQFF. As DNA, the CDR3 is TGCGCCAGCAGCCAGGGAAATGAGCAGTTCTTC.

This clone appeared once. In nucleotides, the CDR3 is TGTGCCACGCAGCGCTCTGGAAACACCATATATTTT. It translates to CATQRSGNTIYF. The rearrangement joins TRBV6-6 to TRBJ1-3; D ambiguous. V was shortened by 10 bases and J by 0 bases, with 7 bases between the two germline ends. This CDR3 is 12 amino acids long. CDR1 and CDR2 from the germline V gene are MNHNY and SVGAGI (reference sequence).